This TCR beta chain comes out of a study of healthy donors' naive CD4 and CD8 T cells. Starting from around 500 ng of total RNA, TCR libraries were made with linear amplification. Using its own MiXCR run on the reads, TCRdb lists one record per CDR3 protein. Of 180,000 or so distinct CDR3 sequences listed, over 60% were seen once; the top ten hold 2.3%. Germline V gene sequence: CDR1 SGHAT, CDR2 FQNNGV. This CDR3 region has 14 residues. V lost 0 bases and J lost 5; bases outside the gene matches: 2. Whole-study findings and limits: Positive CDR3 charge linked to CD4+ cells, negative to CD8+ cells. Reportedly, most V and J gene segments showed naive CD4+ versus CD8+ bias.

Concerning this clonotype itself: Its antigen is still unknown.

Sorting defined naive CD4+ as CD4+CD8-CD45RO-CD45RA+ and naive CD8+ as CD8+CD4-CD45RA+CD27bright. J is TRBJ2-5 and V is TRBV11-2; 8 nucleotides agree with TRBD2. Source material: naive CD4+ and CD8+ T cells sorted from blood, pooled from several donors. This clonotype was sampled from a pool of human donors in good health; the sample pools cells from several healthy donors. Written as DNA, the CDR3 is TGTGCCAGCAGCTTAGACACGGGAGGGGAGACCCAGTACTTC. This encodes CASSLDTGGETQYF.